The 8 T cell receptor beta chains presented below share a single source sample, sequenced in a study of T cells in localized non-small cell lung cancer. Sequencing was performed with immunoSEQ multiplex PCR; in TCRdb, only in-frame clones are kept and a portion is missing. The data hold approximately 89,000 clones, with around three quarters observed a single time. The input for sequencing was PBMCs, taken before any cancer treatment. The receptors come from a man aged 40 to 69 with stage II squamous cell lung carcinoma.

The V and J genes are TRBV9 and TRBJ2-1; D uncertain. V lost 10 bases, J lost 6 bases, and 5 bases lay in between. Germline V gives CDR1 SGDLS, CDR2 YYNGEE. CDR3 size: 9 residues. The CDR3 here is CAGFNEQFF. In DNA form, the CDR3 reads TGTGCCGGTTTCAATGAGCAGTTCTTC.

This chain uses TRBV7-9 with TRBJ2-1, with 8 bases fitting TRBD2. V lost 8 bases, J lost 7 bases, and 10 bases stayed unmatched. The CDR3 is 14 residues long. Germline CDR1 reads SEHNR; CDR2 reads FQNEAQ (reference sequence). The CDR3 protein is CASGLLGGANEQFF. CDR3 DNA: TGTGCCAGCGGCCTTCTCGGGGGGGCAAATGAGCAGTTCTTC.

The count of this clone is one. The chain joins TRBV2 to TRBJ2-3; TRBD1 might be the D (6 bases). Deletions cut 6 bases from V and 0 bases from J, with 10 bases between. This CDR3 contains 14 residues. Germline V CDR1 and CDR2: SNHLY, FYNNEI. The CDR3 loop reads CASRTGLSTDTQYF. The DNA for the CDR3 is TGTGCCAGCAGAACAGGGTTGAGCACAGATACGCAGTATTTT.

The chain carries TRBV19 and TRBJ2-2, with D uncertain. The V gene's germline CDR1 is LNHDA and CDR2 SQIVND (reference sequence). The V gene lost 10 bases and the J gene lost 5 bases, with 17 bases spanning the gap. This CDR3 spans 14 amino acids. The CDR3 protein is CATRARVETGELFF. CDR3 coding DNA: TGTGCCACCCGCGCCCGGGTAGAAACCGGGGAGCTGTTTTTT.

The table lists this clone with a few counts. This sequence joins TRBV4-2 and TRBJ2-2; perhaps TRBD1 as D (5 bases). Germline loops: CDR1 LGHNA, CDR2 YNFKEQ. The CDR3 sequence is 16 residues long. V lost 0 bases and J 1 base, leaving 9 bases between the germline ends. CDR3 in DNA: TGTGCCAGCAGCCAAGAGGCGACAGTGAACACCGGGGAGCTGTTTTTT. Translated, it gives CASSQEATVNTGELFF.

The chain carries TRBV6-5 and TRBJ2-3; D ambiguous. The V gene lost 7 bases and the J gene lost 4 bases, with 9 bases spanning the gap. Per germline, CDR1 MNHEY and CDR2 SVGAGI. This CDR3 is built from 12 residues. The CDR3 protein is CASTLPPDTQYF. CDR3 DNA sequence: TGTGCCAGCACTCTCCCCCCAGATACGCAGTATTTT.

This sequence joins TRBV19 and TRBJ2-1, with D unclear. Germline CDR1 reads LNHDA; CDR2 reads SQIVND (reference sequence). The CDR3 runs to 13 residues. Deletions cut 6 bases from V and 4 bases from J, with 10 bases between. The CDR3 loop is CASRDEVYNEQFF. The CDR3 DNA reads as TGTGCCAGTAGGGACGAGGTTTACAATGAGCAGTTCTTC.

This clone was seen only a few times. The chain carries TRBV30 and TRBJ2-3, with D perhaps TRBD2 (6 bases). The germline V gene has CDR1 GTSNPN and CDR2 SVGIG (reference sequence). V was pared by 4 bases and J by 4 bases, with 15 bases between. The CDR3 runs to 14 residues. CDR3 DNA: TGTGCCTGGAAGGTCGGGAGAGGAGCAGATACGCAGTATTTT. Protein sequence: CAWKVGRGADTQYF.